The clone carrying this T cell receptor (beta chain) was detected ten times or more. V dropped 4 bases and J dropped 2 bases, with 9 bases sitting between them. This CDR3 region has 14 residues. CDR1 is SQVTM, CDR2 ANQGSEA, per germline. MiXCR was run by TCRdb on the RT-PCR reads, yielding one entry per CDR3 protein. The sample holds about 700,000 distinct CDR3 sequences; approximately 14% are singletons and the top ten take about 3.9%. What was sequenced was memory CD4+ T cells from blood. The receptor was isolated from a female donor in good health, serving as a healthy control. The J gene is TRBJ2-6, the V gene TRBV29-1; TRBD2 might be the D (6 bases). The CDR3 nucleotides read TGCAGCGTTGGGGAGGATGCTGGGGCCAACGTCCTGACTTTC. The encoded protein is CSVGEDAGANVLTF. The full variable domain, in which reference TRBV29-1 and TRBJ2-6 provide the parts outside the CDR3, is SAVISQKPSRDICQRGTSLTIQCQVDSQVTMMFWYRQQPGQSLTLIATANQGSEATYESGFVIDKFPISRPNLTFSTLTVSNMSPEDSSIYLCSVGEDAGANVLTFGAGSRLTVL.